A single sample gave rise to the 24 T cell receptor beta chains below, sequenced in a study of regulatory T cells in long-lasting Graves disease (dated by TCRdb to about 2021). Library creation used multiplex PCR. Sequencing relied on an Illumina HiSeq 4000. TCR beta libraries were built with iRepertoire HTBI primers and Arm-PCR amplification of CDR3 regions. TCRdb passed the public sequencing reads through fastp at Q25 and MiXCR, retaining productive beta sequences. Rows with one shared CDR3 protein collapse into an entry with the most common genes and DNA. Across this sample there are about 310,000 distinct CDR3 sequences, with under 25% seen only once. The ten largest make up around 50% of the sample. Read against the paper, the sample's time point label means: persistent/refractory GD, antithyroid drugs over 5 years with positive TRAb. RNA was extracted from PBMCs in TRIzol for both TCR sequencing and RNA sequencing.

The sequencing here drew on peripheral blood mononuclear cells (PBMCs), taken when the disease was refractory, from a patient treated with antithyroid drugs. These receptors all come from a female donor with Graves disease.

The chain links TRBV6-2 or TRBV6-3 to TRBJ1-5; the D is unclear. Trimming took off 5 bases at V and 5 bases at J, with 22 bases between the two ends. This CDR3 contains 17 residues. Germline V gives CDR1 MNHEY, CDR2 SVGEGT. The CDR3 here is CASSPTPSPAWYQPQHF. The DNA of the CDR3 is TGTGCCAGCAGTCCGACCCCATCTCCGGCCTGGTATCAGCCCCAGCATTTT.

This clonotype was recorded many times. The chain is built from TRBV27 and TRBJ1-6, with D perhaps matching TRBD1 (6 bases). V shed 10 bases and J shed 1 base, with 8 bases lying between them. This CDR3 contains 13 residues. The germline gives CDR1 MNHEY, CDR2 SMNVEV (reference sequence). The CDR3 nucleotides are TGTGCCACCCAGGGGTCCTATAATTCACCCCTCCACTTT. This sequence encodes CATQGSYNSPLHF.

This clonotype was observed at least ten times. The rearrangement uses TRBV29-1 and TRBJ2-5; 9 bases are a match to TRBD1. The CDR3 consists of 13 residues. Germline CDR1 reads SQVTM; CDR2 reads ANQGSEA. J was trimmed by 1 base and V by 3 bases; bases with no gene match: 0. This CDR3 reads CSVEGQGQETQYF. In nucleotides, the CDR3 is TGCAGCGTTGAGGGACAGGGCCAAGAGACCCAGTACTTC.

The gene calls are TRBV5-1 and TRBJ2-2; 11 nucleotides align to TRBD2. Germline CDR1 reads SGHRS; CDR2 reads YFSETQ. The CDR3 has 20 amino acids. Losses at the gene ends were 4 bases for V and 0 bases for J; bases not matched to a gene: 14. DNA for the CDR3: TGCGCCAGCAGCCCCGGGATACTAGCGGGAGTTACCGCGAACACCGGGGAGCTGTTTTTT. It translates to CASSPGILAGVTANTGELFF.

In its sample, this clonotype was seen many times. The chain employs TRBV6-2 or TRBV6-3 and TRBJ2-6; D remains ambiguous. V lost 6 bases and J 0 bases, leaving 9 bases between the germline ends. The V gene's germline CDR1 is MNHEY and CDR2 SVGEGT. This CDR3 is built from 15 residues. The CDR3 is CASRTLFSGANVLTF. The CDR3 coding sequence is TGTGCCAGCAGGACCCTCTTCTCTGGGGCCAACGTCCTGACTTTC.

This clonotype was recorded many times. The rearrangement uses TRBV2 and TRBJ1-1; D is uncertain. The ends were cut back, 5 bases at V and 4 bases at J, with 11 bases in the middle. Germline-derived CDR1 and CDR2 are SNHLY and FYNNEI. This CDR3 region has 13 residues. CDR3 loop: CASSSNEGTEAFF. The CDR3 region has the DNA TGTGCCAGCAGTTCTAACGAGGGCACTGAAGCTTTCTTT.

The rearrangement uses TRBV6-2 or TRBV6-3 and TRBJ2-3; the match to TRBD2 covers 11 bases. This CDR3 comprises 19 residues. V gave up 0 bases and J gave up 3 bases; unmatched junction bases: 11. Germline assignment: CDR1 MNHEY and CDR2 SVGEGT. CDR3 loop: CASSYSRLPSGRRTDTQYF. The CDR3 DNA is TGTGCCAGCAGTTACTCGAGGCTTCCTAGCGGGAGGCGGACAGATACGCAGTATTTT.

V and J are TRBV18 and TRBJ2-7; either TRBD1 or TRBD2 may supply D (6 bases each). The CDR3 consists of 15 residues. Germline CDR1 and CDR2: KGHSH and LQKENI. Trimming stripped 3 bases from V and 6 bases from J, with 18 bases between. The CDR3 protein is CASSPTSPGAGEQYF. The CDR3 DNA reads as TGTGCCAGCTCACCCACATCACCGGGGGCGGGCGAGCAGTACTTC.

This clonotype showed up many times. The V and J genes are TRBV28 and TRBJ1-2, with a weak D call TRBD1 (5 bases). This CDR3 region has 13 residues. Germline V gene data show CDR1 as MDHEN and CDR2 as SYDVKM. Trimming pared 2 bases from V and 6 bases from J, leaving 10 bases between. This CDR3 reads CASSLPGGDGYTF. The CDR3 DNA reads TGTGCCAGCAGTTTACCTGGGGGTGATGGCTACACCTTC.

The chain links TRBV13 to TRBJ1-3; 11 bases are shared with TRBD1. Looked up from germline, CDR1 is PRHDT and CDR2 is FYEKMQ (reference sequence). CDR3 size: 16 residues. Losses at the gene ends were 3 bases for V and 3 bases for J; bases not matched to a gene: 4. CDR3 loop: CASSFGTGGFGNTIYF. The CDR3 nucleotides are TGTGCCAGCAGCTTTGGGACAGGGGGTTTTGGAAACACCATATATTTT.

A word on this clonotype: This may arise from a read error, as a much more abundant clone is one base away. The genes are TRBV28 and TRBJ2-7; D is unclear. The CDR3 has 12 residues. Germline V gives CDR1 MDHEN, CDR2 SYDVKM. CDR3 residues: CVSSLSRAEQYF. CDR3 DNA sequence: TGTGTCAGCAGTTTATCTCGAGCGGAGCAGTACTTC. The complete variable domain, with remaining parts taken from reference TRBV28 and TRBJ2-7, reads DVKVTQSSRYLVKRTGEKVFLECVQDMDHENMFWYRQDPGLGLRLIYFSYDVKMKEKGDIPEGYSVSREKKERFSLILESASTNQTSMYLCVSSLSRAEQYFGPGTRLTVT.

There are many counts of this clonotype. J is TRBJ1-1 and V is TRBV28, with D possibly TRBD1 on 5 matching bases. From germline, CDR1 is MDHEN and CDR2 SYDVKM. The CDR3 is 16 amino acids. Trimming removed 2 bases at V and 4 bases at J, with 17 bases between. CDR3 DNA sequence: TGTGCCAGCAGTTTAACCCCGGGCAGGGCTTTCACTGAAGCTTTCTTT. Its translation is CASSLTPGRAFTEAFF.

The chain joins TRBV5-1 to TRBJ2-5; 12 nucleotides match TRBD2. Trimming removed 4 bases from V and 2 bases from J; junction bases left unmatched: 6. Germline loops: CDR1 SGHRS, CDR2 YFSETQ. The CDR3 runs 16 residues. CDR3 residues: CASSPLAGGIQETQYF. The CDR3, as DNA: TGCGCCAGCAGCCCGCTAGCGGGAGGGATTCAAGAGACCCAGTACTTC. Drawing the rest from reference TRBV5-1 and TRBJ2-5, the complete variable domain is KAGVTQTPRYLIKTRGQQVTLSCSPISGHRSVSWYQQTPGQGLQFLFEYFSETQRNKGNFPGRFSGRQFSNSRSEMNVSTLELGDSALYLCASSPLAGGIQETQYFGPGTRLLVL.

In this sample, this clonotype turned up many times. This rearrangement joins TRBV2 to TRBJ1-3; D is unresolved. The CDR3 totals 14 residues. Trimming took 4 bases from V and 0 from J, leaving 7 bases between them. Germline V gives CDR1 SNHLY, CDR2 FYNNEI. For the CDR3, the DNA is TGTGCCAGCAGTGCCGGTAGCTCTGGAAACACCATATATTTT. It translates to CASSAGSSGNTIYF.

V usage is TRBV20-1 and J usage is TRBJ2-7; 7 bases map to TRBD2. CDR3 length equals 16 residues. After removal of 5 bases from V and 7 bases from J, the junction contained 20 bases not matched to a gene. Germline V CDR1 and CDR2: DFQATT, SNEGSKA (reference sequence). DNA for the CDR3: TGCAGTGCTCCCCCGGGGGAGGGCAGATTCCCATGGGAGCAGTACTTC. It is translated as CSAPPGEGRFPWEQYF.

This clonotype has ten or more counts. The V and J genes are TRBV10-3 and TRBJ2-7; 8 bases match TRBD2. Germline CDR1 reads ENHRY; CDR2 reads SYGVKD. This CDR3 comprises 17 residues. J gave up 0 bases and V 0 bases, and 7 bases lay outside the gene matches. CDR3 loop: CAISESTGGRGSYEQYF. Here the CDR3 DNA reads TGTGCCATCAGTGAGTCGACGGGAGGGCGAGGCTCCTACGAGCAGTACTTC.

V is TRBV24-1 and J is TRBJ2-5; 14 bases fit TRBD2. The junction had 8 bases not matched to a gene; V was cut back by 1 base and J by 5 bases. Per the germline V gene, CDR1 is KGHDR and CDR2 is SFDVKD. The CDR3 spans 18 residues. The CDR3 coding sequence is TGTGCCACCAGTGATTTCCAAGGGACTAGCGGGAGTCGGGAGACCCAGTACTTC. This gives the protein CATSDFQGTSGSRETQYF.

The rearrangement links TRBV7-2 to TRBJ1-4; 8 bases match TRBD1. Trimming removed 5 bases from V and 8 bases from J; junction bases left unmatched: 7. The CDR3 runs 14 residues. Germline CDR1 reads SGHTA; CDR2 reads FQGNSA. The CDR3 region has the DNA TGTGCCAGCAGCGGACAGGGTATTAGGGAAAAACTGTTTTTT. This sequence encodes CASSGQGIREKLFF.

This clonotype came up many times. The chain recombines TRBV6-2 or TRBV6-3 with TRBJ1-5, with 7 bases that match TRBD1. The V gene's germline CDR1 is MNHEY and CDR2 SVGEGT. Trimming cost V 2 bases and J 9 bases; bases outside gene matches: 7. The CDR3 spans 14 residues. The CDR3 loop is CASSYGQGDRPQHF. The CDR3 DNA reads TGTGCCAGCAGTTACGGGCAGGGGGATCGGCCCCAGCATTTT.

The sample holds a few counts of this clonotype. The chain couples TRBV30 to TRBJ2-7, with D unresolved. This CDR3 contains 13 residues. V dropped 2 bases and J dropped 2 bases, with 10 bases sitting between them. Germline CDR1 is GTSNPN and CDR2 is SVGIG (reference sequence). The CDR3 DNA follows: TGTGCCTGGAGTTCTACTCCCCCCTACGAGCAGTACTTC. Amino acid sequence: CAWSSTPPYEQYF.

This clonotype was observed a handful of times. This sequence joins TRBV19 and TRBJ1-5; D gene ambiguous. The germline V and J ends were trimmed by 7 bases and 2 bases, with 15 bases remaining between them. From germline, CDR1 is LNHDA and CDR2 SQIVND (reference sequence). The CDR3 extends over 15 amino acids. CDR3 in amino acids: CASNVAGFGNQPQHF. In DNA form, the CDR3 reads TGTGCCAGTAACGTCGCGGGTTTTGGCAATCAGCCCCAGCATTTT.

The V and J genes are TRBV28 and TRBJ1-2; D ambiguous. This CDR3 comprises 14 residues. CDR1 is MDHEN, CDR2 SYDVKM, per germline. V gave up 3 bases and J gave up 2 bases, with 10 bases separating them. The CDR3 DNA follows: TGTGCCAGCAGTTTCCGGCCCTACAACTATGGCTACACCTTC. The encoded protein is CASSFRPYNYGYTF.

Many counts were recorded for this clonotype. The rearrangement joins TRBV28 to TRBJ2-4; D call uncertain. The CDR3 contains 15 residues. Trimming removed 5 bases at V and 0 bases at J, with 11 bases between. Germline V CDR1 and CDR2: MDHEN, SYDVKM. CDR3 loop: CASSNDRLAKNIQYF. In nucleotides, the CDR3 is TGTGCCAGCAGTAACGATCGACTAGCCAAAAACATTCAGTACTTC.

Of note for this clonotype: A much larger clone differs by one base, so this may be a read error. The rearrangement joins TRBV5-5 to TRBJ1-2; D remains unclear. The CDR3 spans 15 residues. Germline values: CDR1 SGHKS, CDR2 YYEKEE (reference sequence). Trimming removed 0 bases from V and 0 bases from J, with 9 bases in between. CDR3 protein: CASSLGVGTNYGYTF. The CDR3 coding sequence is TGTGCCAGCAGCTTGGGGGTCGGGACTAACTATGGCTACACCTTC.